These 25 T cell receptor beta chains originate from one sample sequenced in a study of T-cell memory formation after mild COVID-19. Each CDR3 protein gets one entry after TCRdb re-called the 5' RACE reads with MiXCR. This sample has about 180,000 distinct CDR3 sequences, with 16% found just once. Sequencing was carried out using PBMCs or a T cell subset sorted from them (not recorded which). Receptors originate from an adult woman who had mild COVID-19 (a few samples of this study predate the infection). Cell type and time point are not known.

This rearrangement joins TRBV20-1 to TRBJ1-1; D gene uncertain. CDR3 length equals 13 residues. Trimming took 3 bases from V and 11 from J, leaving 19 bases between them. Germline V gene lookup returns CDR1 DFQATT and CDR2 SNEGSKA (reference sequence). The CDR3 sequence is CSARAQDRLRAFF. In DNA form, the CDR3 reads TGCAGTGCTAGGGCCCAGGACCGGCTGAGGGCTTTCTTT.

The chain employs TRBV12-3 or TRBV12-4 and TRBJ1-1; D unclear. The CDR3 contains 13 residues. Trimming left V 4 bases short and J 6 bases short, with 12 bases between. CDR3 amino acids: CASSSIPGAEAFF. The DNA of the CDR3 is TGTGCCAGCAGTTCCATCCCGGGCGCTGAAGCTTTCTTT.

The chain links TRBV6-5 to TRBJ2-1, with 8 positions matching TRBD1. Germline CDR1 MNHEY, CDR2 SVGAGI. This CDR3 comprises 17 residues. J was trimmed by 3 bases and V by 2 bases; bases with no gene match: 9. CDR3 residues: CASSYERTGTFYNEQFF. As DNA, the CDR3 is TGTGCCAGCAGTTACGAGAGGACAGGGACGTTCTACAATGAGCAGTTCTTC.

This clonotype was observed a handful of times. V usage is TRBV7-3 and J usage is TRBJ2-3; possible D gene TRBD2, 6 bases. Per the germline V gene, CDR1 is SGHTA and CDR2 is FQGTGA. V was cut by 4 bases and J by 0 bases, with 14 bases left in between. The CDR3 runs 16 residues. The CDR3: CASSSGTPRSTDTQYF. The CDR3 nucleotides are TGTGCCAGCAGCTCCGGGACTCCCAGAAGCACAGATACGCAGTATTTT.

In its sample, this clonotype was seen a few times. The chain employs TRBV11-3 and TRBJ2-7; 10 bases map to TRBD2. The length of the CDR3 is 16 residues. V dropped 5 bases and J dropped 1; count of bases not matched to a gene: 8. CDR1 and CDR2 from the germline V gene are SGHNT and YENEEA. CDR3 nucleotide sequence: TGTGCCAGCAGCCATCCTAGCGGGAGTTCTTCCTACGAGCAGTACTTC. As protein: CASSHPSGSSSYEQYF.

CDR3 nucleotides: TGCAGTGCTAGCCTTCTACGGGGCGGCTACACCTTC. It is translated as CSASLLRGGYTF. The rearrangement uses TRBV20-1 and TRBJ1-2; a weak D match, TRBD1 (5 bases). Germline CDR1 DFQATT, CDR2 SNEGSKA (reference sequence). The CDR3 covers 12 residues. V shed 3 bases and J shed 8 bases, with 13 bases lying between them.

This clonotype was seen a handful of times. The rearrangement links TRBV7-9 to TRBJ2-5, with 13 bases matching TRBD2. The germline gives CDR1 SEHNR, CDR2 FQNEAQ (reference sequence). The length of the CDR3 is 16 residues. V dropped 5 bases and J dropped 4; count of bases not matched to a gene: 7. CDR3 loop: CASSQTSGGTGETQYF. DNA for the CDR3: TGTGCCAGCAGCCAGACTAGCGGGGGGACCGGAGAGACCCAGTACTTC.

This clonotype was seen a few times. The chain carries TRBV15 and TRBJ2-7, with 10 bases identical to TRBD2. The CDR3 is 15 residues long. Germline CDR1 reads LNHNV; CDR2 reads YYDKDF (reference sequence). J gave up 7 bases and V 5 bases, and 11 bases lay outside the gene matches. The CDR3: CATSPFEREGSEQYF. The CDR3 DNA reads TGTGCCACCAGCCCCTTCGAGCGGGAGGGTAGTGAGCAGTACTTC.

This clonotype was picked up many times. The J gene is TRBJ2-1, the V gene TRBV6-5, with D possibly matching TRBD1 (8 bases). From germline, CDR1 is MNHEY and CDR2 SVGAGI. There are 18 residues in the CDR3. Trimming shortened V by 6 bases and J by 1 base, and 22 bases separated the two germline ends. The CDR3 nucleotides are TGTGCCAGCAGCGACAGGGGTACTCTAGCGGTTTCCTACAATGAGCAGTTCTTC. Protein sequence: CASSDRGTLAVSYNEQFF.

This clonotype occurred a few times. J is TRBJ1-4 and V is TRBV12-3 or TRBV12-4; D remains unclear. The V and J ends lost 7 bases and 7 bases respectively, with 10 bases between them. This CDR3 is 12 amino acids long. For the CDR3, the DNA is TGTGCCAGCACCCCCAATATTGAAAAACTGTTTTTT. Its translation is CASTPNIEKLFF.

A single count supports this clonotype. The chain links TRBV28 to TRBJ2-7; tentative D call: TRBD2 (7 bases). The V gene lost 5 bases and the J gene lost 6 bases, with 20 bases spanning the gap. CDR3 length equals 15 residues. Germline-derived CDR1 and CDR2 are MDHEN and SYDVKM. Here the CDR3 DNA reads TGTGCCAGCAGTCCCGGTGGAGGGGGGGCGCGCGAGCAGTACTTC. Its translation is CASSPGGGGAREQYF.

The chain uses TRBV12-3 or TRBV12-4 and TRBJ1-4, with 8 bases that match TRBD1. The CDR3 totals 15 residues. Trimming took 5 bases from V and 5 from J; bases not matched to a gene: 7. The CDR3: CASSRRTGRNEKLFF. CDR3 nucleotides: TGTGCCAGCAGTCGCCGGACAGGGAGAAATGAAAAACTGTTTTTT.

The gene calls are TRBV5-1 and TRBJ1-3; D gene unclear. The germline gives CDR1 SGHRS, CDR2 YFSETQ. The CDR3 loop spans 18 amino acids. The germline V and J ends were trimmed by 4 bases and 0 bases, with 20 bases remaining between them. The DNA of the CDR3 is TGCGCCAGCAGCCGGTTATCGCAGGTTACCAGCTCTGGAAACACCATATATTTT. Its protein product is CASSRLSQVTSSGNTIYF.

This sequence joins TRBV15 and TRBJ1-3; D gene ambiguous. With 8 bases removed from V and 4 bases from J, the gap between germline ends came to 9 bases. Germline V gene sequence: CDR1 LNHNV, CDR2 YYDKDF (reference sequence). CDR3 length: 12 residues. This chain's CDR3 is CATSRAGNTIYF. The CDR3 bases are TGTGCCACCTCGCGGGCGGGAAACACCATATATTTT.

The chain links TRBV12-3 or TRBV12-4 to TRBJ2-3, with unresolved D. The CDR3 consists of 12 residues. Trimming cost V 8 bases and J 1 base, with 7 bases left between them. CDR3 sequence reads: CASRRRTDTQYF. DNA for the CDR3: TGTGCCAGCCGTAGACGCACAGATACGCAGTATTTT.

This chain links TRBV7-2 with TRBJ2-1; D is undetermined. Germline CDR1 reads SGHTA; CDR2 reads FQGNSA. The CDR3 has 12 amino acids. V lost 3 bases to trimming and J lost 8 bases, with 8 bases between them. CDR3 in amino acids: CASSLGRYEQFF. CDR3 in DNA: TGTGCCAGCAGCTTGGGTAGGTATGAGCAGTTCTTC.

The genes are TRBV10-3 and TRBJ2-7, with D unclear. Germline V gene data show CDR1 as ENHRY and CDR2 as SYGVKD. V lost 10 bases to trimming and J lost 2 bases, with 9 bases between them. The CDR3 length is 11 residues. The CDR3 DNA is TGTGCCACTGTTGAGACCTACGAGCAGTACTTC. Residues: CATVETYEQYF.

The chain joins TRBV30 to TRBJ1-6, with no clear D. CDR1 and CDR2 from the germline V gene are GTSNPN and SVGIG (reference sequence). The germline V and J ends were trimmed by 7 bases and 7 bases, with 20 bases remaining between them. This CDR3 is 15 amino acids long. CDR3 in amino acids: CALRPSGGGNSPLHF. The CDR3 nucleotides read TGTGCCTTACGCCCTTCCGGTGGTGGGAATTCACCCCTCCACTTT.

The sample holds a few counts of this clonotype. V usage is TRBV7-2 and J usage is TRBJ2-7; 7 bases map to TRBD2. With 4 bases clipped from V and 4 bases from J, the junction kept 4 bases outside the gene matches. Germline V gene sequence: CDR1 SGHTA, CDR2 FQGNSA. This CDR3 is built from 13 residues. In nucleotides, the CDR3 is TGTGCCAGCAGCTCGGGGGGAAAATACGAGCAGTACTTC. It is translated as CASSSGGKYEQYF.

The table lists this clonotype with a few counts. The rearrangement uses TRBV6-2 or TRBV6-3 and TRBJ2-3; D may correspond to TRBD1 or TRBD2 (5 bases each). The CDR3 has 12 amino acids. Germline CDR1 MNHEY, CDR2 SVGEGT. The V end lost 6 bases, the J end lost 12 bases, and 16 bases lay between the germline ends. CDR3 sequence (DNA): TGTGCCAGCAGCCTCGGGACGGCGCCCCAGTATTTT. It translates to CASSLGTAPQYF.

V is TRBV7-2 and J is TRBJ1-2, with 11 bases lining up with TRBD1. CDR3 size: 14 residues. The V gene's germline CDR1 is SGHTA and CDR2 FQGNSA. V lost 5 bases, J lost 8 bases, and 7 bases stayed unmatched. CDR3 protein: CASSHRTGGNGYTF. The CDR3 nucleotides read TGTGCCAGCAGCCACCGGACAGGGGGCAACGGCTACACCTTC.

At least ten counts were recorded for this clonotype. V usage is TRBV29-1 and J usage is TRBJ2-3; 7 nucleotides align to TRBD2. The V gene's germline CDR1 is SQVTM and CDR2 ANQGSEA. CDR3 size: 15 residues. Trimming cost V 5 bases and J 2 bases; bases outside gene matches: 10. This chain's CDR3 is CSVTTGTTYTDTQYF. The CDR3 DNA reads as TGCAGCGTTACTACCGGGACTACCTACACAGATACGCAGTATTTT.

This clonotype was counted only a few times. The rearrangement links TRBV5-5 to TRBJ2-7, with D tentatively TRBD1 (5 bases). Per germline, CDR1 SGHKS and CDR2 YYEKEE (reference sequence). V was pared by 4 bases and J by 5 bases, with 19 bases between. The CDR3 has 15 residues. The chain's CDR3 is CASSPSGIRANEQYF. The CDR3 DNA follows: TGTGCCAGCAGCCCGAGTGGGATCAGGGCTAACGAGCAGTACTTC.

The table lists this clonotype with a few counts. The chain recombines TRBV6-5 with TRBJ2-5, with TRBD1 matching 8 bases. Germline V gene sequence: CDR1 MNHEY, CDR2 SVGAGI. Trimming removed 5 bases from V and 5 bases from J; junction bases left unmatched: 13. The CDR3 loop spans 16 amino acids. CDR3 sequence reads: CASSRRQGLLGETQYF. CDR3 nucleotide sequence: TGTGCCAGCAGTCGTCGACAGGGGCTCCTTGGGGAGACCCAGTACTTC.

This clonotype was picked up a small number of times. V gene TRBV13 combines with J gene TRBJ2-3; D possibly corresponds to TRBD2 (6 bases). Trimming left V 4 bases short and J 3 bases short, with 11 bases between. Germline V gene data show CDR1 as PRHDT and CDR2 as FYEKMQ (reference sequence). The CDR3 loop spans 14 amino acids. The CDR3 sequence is CASSSRAGTDTQYF. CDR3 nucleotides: TGTGCCAGCAGCTCCAGGGCGGGAACAGATACGCAGTATTTT.